The T cell receptor beta chain described here comes from a study of T-cell reconstitution after alpha-beta-depleted transplantation in children. The CDR3 has 14 residues. The germline V and J ends were trimmed by 6 bases and 2 bases, with 11 bases remaining between them. Looked up from germline, CDR1 is MNHEY and CDR2 is SVGEGT. This clonotype turned up a few times. Unique molecular identifiers featured in how the TCRbeta library was prepared. TCRdb reanalysed the PCR reads using MiXCR and keeps one entry per CDR3 protein. The data contain some 500,000 distinct CDR3 sequences, less than 35% of them singletons.

Sample: PBMCs from the stem cell graft donor, taken from the stem cell graft. The chain has TRBV6-2 or TRBV6-3 and TRBJ2-1, with D unclear. The sequence was collected from a human donor who donated a stem cell graft to a child with aplastic anemia. CDR3: CASRRLSAYNEQFF. DNA of the CDR3: TGTGCCAGCAGACGACTCAGCGCCTACAATGAGCAGTTCTTC.